The 10 T cell receptor beta chains below were found in one sample sequenced in a study of blood T cell repertoires in COVID-19. Sequencing used immunoSEQ multiplex PCR; TCRdb keeps in-frame clones, though not all of them. The sample includes a few hundred thousand clones, about 89% of them seen just once. The specimen sequenced was peripheral blood. The receptor source for this set is a man aged 40-50 years who had recovered from COVID-19.

This clone has just one count. The V and J genes are TRBV5-4 and TRBJ2-3, with D perhaps matching TRBD2 (6 bases). CDR3 length equals 16 residues. Trimming took 3 bases from V and 9 from J, leaving 23 bases between them. Germline values: CDR1 SGHNT, CDR2 YYREEE (reference sequence). CDR3 region: CASSSPREAGFPTQYF. The CDR3 DNA reads TGTGCCAGCAGCTCTCCGAGGGAAGCGGGTTTCCCGACGCAGTATTTT.

This chain links TRBV19 with TRBJ1-5, with unresolved D. V was trimmed by 3 bases and J by 2 bases, leaving 11 bases between them. The CDR3 covers 15 residues. Germline V CDR1 and CDR2: LNHDA, SQIVND (reference sequence). The CDR3 DNA follows: TGTGCCAGTAGTATCCTATCCTCGGGCAATCAGCCCCAGCATTTT. This gives the protein CASSILSSGNQPQHF.

This clone has a handful of counts. V and J are TRBV14 and TRBJ2-5; no clear D. The V gene's germline CDR1 is SGHDN and CDR2 FVKESK. Trimming removed 4 bases at V and 5 bases at J, with 5 bases between. This CDR3 comprises 11 residues. The CDR3 DNA reads as TGTGCCAGCAGCCGTAGCGAGACCCAGTACTTC. This sequence encodes CASSRSETQYF.

V gene TRBV5-1 combines with J gene TRBJ2-2, with 7 bases identical to TRBD1. Germline trimming cut 0 bases from V and 7 bases from J; bases unmatched to any gene: 12. CDR3 length: 17 amino acids. Germline V lookup: CDR1 SGHRS, CDR2 YFSETQ. The DNA for the CDR3 is TGCGCCAGCAGCTTGGGGGTACAGGGGCCCTCGGGCGGGGAGCTGTTTTTT. Its translation: CASSLGVQGPSGGELFF. Looking up the rest from reference TRBV5-1 and TRBJ2-2 gives the full variable domain: KAGVTQTPRYLIKTRGQQVTLSCSPISGHRSVSWYQQTPGQGLQFLFEYFSETQRNKGNFPGRFSGRQFSNSRSEMNVSTLELGDSALYLCASSLGVQGPSGGELFFGEGSRLTVL.

The gene calls are TRBV5-1 and TRBJ2-5, with TRBD2 identical over 8 bases. The CDR3 contains 14 residues. The junction had 6 bases not matched to a gene; V was cut back by 4 bases and J by 4 bases. CDR1 is SGHRS, CDR2 YFSETQ, per germline. The CDR3 DNA reads as TGCGCCAGCAGCACGGGACTAGGAGGAGAGACCCAGTACTTC. This sequence encodes CASSTGLGGETQYF.

The rearrangement joins TRBV11-1 to TRBJ2-7; D is undetermined. Germline V lookup: CDR1 SGHAT, CDR2 FQDESV (reference sequence). Between the trimmed V and J ends, which lost 3 bases and 2 bases, there was a span of 11 bases. The length of the CDR3 is 14 residues. CDR3 nucleotide sequence: TGTGCCAGCAGCTTCTCTACCGCTACCTACGAGCAGTACTTC. Protein sequence: CASSFSTATYEQYF. Drawing the rest from reference TRBV11-1 and TRBJ2-7, the complete variable domain is EAEVAQSPRYKITEKSQAVAFWCDPISGHATLYWYRQILGQGPELLVQFQDESVVDDSQLPKDRFSAERLKGVDSTLKIQPAELGDSAMYLCASSFSTATYEQYFGPGTRLTVT.

This clone was recorded once. The rearrangement joins TRBV19 to TRBJ1-2, with D possibly TRBD1 on 5 matching bases. This CDR3 spans 14 amino acids. Germline V gene sequence: CDR1 LNHDA, CDR2 SQIVND (reference sequence). Trimming left V 5 bases short and J 8 bases short, with 18 bases between. The chain's CDR3 is CASSAPWGVGGYTF. CDR3 coding DNA: TGTGCCAGTAGTGCCCCATGGGGCGTGGGGGGCTACACCTTC.

The chain has TRBV7-6 and TRBJ2-5, with 9 bases lining up with TRBD1. CDR1 and CDR2 (germline): SGHVS, FNYEAQ. This CDR3 has 17 residues. V lost 5 bases, J lost 5 bases, and 15 bases stayed unmatched. The CDR3 nucleotides are TGTGCCAGCAGCCTGCGACAGGGGGGTCGGCATAAGGAGACCCAGTACTTC. This encodes CASSLRQGGRHKETQYF.

The chain recombines TRBV10-3 with TRBJ2-5, with TRBD2 matching over 8 bases. The CDR3 spans 18 residues. CDR1 and CDR2 (germline): ENHRY, SYGVKD. The ends lost 0 bases at V and 5 bases at J; junction bases unmatched: 14. CDR3 DNA sequence: TGTGCCATCAGTGAGTCGACTCGCCTAGCGGGTACCGGTGAGACCCAGTACTTC. This codes for CAISESTRLAGTGETQYF.

The chain carries TRBV15 and TRBJ1-1, with TRBD1 identical over 11 bases. The CDR3 has 16 residues. CDR1 is LNHNV and CDR2 is YYDKDF in the germline V gene (reference sequence). The junction had 8 bases not matched to a gene; V was cut back by 3 bases and J by 5 bases. The CDR3 DNA sequence: TGTGCCACCAGCAGTGGGATCGGGACAGGGGGAACTGAAGCTTTCTTT. Translated: CATSSGIGTGGTEAFF.